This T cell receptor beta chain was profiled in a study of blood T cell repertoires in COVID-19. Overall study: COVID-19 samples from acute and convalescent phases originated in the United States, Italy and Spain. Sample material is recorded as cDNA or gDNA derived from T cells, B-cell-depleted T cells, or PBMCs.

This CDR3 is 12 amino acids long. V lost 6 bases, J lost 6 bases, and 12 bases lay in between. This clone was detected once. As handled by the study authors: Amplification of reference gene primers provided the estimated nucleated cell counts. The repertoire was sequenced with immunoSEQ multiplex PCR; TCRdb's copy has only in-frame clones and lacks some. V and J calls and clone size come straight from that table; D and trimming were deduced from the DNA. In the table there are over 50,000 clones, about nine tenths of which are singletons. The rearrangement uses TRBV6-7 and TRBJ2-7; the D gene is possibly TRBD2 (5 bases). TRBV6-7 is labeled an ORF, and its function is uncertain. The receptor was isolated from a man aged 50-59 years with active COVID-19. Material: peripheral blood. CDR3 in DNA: TGTGCCAGCAGCCCTCGGGGTTGCGAGCAGTACTTC. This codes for CASSPRGCEQYF.